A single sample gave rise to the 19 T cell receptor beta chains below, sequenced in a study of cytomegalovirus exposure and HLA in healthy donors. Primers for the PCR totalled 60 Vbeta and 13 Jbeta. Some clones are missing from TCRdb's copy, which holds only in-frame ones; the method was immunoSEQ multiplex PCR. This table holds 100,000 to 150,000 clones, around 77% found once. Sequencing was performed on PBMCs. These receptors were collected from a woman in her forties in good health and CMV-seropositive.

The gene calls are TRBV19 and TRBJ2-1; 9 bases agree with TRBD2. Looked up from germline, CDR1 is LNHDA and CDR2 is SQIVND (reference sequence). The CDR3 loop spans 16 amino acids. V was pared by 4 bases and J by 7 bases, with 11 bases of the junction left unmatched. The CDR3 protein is CASSKIAGGPQNEQFF. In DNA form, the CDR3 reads TGTGCCAGTAGTAAGATCGCGGGAGGGCCCCAAAATGAGCAGTTCTTC.

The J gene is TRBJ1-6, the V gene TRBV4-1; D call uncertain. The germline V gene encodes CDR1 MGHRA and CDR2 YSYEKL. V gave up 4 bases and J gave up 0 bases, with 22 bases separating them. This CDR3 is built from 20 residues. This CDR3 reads CASSPGIATHPSSYNSPLHF. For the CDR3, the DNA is TGCGCCAGCAGCCCCGGGATAGCCACGCACCCTAGCTCCTATAATTCACCCCTCCACTTT.

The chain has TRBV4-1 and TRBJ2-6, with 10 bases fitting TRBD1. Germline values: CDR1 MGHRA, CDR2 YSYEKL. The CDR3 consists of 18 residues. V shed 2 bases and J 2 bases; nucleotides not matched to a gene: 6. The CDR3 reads CASSQPGQGTPGANVLTF. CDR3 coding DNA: TGCGCCAGCAGCCAACCGGGACAGGGGACCCCTGGGGCCAACGTCCTGACTTTC.

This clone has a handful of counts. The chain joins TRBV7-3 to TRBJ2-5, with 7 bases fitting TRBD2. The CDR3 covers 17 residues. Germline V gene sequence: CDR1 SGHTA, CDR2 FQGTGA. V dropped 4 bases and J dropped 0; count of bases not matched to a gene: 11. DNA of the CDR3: TGTGCCAGCAGCTCGACGTCTCTAGCGGCGGACCAAGAGACCCAGTACTTC. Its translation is CASSSTSLAADQETQYF.

The CDR3 is CASSPQGAANYGYTF. The CDR3 DNA follows: TGTGCCAGCAGCCCACAGGGGGCAGCTAACTATGGCTACACCTTC. This chain joins TRBV7-2 and TRBJ1-2; 9 nucleotides line up with TRBD1. This CDR3 is 15 amino acids long. The junction had 4 bases not matched to a gene; V was cut back by 5 bases and J by 0 bases. Per germline, CDR1 SGHTA and CDR2 FQGNSA.

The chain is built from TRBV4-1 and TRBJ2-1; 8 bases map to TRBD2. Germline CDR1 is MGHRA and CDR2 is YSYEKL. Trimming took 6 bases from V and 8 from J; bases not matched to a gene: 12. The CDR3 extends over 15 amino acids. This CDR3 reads CASSLQPGLVYEQFF. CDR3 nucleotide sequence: TGCGCCAGCAGTCTGCAGCCGGGACTAGTCTATGAGCAGTTCTTC.

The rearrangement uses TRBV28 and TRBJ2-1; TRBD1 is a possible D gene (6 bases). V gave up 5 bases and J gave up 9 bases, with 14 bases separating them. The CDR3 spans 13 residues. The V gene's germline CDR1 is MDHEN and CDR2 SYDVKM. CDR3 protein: CASSLHTGREQFF. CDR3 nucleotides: TGTGCCAGCAGTCTCCATACAGGGCGTGAGCAGTTCTTC. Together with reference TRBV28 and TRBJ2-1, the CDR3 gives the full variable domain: DVKVTQSSRYLVKRTGEKVFLECVQDMDHENMFWYRQDPGLGLRLIYFSYDVKMKEKGDIPEGYSVSREKKERFSLILESASTNQTSMYLCASSLHTGREQFFGPGTRLTVL.

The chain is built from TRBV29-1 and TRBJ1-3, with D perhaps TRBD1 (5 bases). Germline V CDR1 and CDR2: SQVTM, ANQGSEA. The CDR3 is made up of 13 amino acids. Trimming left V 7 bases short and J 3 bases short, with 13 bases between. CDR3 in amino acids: CSAGGGLGNTIYF. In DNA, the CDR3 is TGCAGCGCCGGGGGGGGTCTTGGAAACACCATATATTTT.

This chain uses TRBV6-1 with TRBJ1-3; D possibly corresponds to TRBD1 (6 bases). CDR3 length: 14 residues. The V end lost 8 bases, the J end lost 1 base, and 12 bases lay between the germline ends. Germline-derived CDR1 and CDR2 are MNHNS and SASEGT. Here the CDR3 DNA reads TGTGCCAGCTCCGACAGGCCGTCTGGAAACACCATATATTTT. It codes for CASSDRPSGNTIYF.

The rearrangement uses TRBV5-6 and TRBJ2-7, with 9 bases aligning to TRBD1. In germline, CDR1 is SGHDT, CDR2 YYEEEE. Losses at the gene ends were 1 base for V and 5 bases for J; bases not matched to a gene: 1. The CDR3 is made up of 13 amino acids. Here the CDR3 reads CASSLTGGDEQYF. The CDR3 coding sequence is TGTGCCAGCAGCTTGACAGGGGGCGACGAGCAGTACTTC.

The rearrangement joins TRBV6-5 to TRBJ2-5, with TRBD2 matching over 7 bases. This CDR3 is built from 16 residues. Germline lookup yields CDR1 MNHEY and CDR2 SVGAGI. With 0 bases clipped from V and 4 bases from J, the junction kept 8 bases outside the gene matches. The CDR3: CASSYSGGGLGETQYF. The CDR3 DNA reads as TGTGCCAGCAGTTACTCTGGGGGAGGGCTTGGAGAGACCCAGTACTTC.

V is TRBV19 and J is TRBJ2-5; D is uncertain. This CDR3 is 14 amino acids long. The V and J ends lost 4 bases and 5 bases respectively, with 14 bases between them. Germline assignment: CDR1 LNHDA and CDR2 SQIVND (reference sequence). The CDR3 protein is CASSSSLSRETQYF. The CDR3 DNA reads TGTGCCAGTAGTAGCAGCCTTTCGAGGGAGACCCAGTACTTC.

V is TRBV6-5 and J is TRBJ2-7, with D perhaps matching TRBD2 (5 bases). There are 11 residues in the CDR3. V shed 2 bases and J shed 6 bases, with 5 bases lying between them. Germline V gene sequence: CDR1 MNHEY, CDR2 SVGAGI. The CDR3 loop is CASSYAGEQYF. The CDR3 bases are TGTGCCAGCAGTTACGCGGGCGAGCAGTACTTC.

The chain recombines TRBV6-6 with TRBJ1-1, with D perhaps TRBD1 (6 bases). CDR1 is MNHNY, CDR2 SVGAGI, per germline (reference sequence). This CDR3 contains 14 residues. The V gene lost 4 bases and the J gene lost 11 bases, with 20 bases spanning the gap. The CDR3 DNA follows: TGTGCCAGCAGTTCGATACAGGGCACCCAGGGGGCTTTCTTT. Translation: CASSSIQGTQGAFF.

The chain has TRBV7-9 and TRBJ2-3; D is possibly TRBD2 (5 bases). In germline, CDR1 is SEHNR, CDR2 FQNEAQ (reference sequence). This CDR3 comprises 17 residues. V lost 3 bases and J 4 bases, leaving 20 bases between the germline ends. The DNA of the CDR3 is TGTGCCAGCAGCTTGGCGTCCCTTGACGCGGAGGCAGATACGCAGTATTTT. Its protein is CASSLASLDAEADTQYF.

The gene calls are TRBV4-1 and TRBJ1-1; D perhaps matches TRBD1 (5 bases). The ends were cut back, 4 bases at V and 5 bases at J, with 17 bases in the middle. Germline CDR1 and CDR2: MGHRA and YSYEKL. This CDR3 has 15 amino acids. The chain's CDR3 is CASSPLPWGETEAFF. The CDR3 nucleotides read TGCGCCAGCAGCCCCCTTCCCTGGGGGGAAACTGAAGCTTTCTTT.

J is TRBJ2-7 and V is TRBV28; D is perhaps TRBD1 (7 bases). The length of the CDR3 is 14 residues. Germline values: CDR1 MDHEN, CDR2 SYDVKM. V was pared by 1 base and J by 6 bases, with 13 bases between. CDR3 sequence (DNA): TGTGCCAGCAGTTTATATCGACAGGGAGGCGAGCAGTACTTC. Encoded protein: CASSLYRQGGEQYF.

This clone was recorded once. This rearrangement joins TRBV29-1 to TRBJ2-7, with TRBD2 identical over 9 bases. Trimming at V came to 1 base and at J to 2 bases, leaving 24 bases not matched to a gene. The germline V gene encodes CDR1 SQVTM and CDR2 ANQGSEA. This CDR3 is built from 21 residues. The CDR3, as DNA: TGCAGCGTTGAAGTAGGAGGGTTTAGAAGTAGCGGGGGTACTAGAACCTACGAGCAGTACTTC. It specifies CSVEVGGFRSSGGTRTYEQYF.

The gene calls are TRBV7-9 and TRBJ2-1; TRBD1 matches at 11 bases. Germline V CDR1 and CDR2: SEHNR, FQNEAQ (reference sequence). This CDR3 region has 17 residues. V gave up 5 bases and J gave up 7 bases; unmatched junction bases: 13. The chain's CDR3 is CASSPDRGLHGWNEQFF. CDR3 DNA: TGTGCCAGCAGCCCGGACAGGGGGCTGCATGGGTGGAATGAGCAGTTCTTC. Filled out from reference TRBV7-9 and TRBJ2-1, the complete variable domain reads DTGVSQNPRHKITKRGQNVTFRCDPISEHNRLYWYRQTLGQGPEFLTYFQNEAQLEKSRLLSDRFSAERPKGSFSTLEIQRTEQGDSAMYLCASSPDRGLHGWNEQFFGPGTRLTVL.